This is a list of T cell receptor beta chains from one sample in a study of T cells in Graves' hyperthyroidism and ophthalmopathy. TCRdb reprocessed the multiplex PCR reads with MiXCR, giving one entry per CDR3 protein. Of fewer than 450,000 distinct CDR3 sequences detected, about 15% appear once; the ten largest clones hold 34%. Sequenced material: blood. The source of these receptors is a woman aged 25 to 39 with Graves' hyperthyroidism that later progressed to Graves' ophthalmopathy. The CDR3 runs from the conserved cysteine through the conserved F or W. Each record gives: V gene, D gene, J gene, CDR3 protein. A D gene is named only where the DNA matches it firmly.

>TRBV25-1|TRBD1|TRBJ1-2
CASTTGGGVVWYGYTF
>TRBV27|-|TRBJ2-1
CASSEGGPSSSYNEQFF
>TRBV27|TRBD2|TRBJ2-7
CASTRGTSGSYEQYF
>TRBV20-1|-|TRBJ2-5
CSAPFGAETQYF
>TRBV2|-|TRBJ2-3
CASSDRGALASDTQYF
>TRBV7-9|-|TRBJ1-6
CASSYSSFNSPLHF
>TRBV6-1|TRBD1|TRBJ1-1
CASRGGQINTEAFF
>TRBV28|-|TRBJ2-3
CASTVPPGTRGPDTQYF
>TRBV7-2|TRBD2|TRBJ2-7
CASSSGTSLYEQYF
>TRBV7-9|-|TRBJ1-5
CASSFSSRDQPQHF
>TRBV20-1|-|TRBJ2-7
CSAFEAGESREQYF
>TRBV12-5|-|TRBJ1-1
CASGTPWGGGSGTEAFF
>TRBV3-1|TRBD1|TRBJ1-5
CASSQAGTELGTSNQPQHF